One sample yielded the 30 T cell receptor beta chains listed below, sequenced in a study of shared clonotypes between healthy human individuals. The method was immunoSEQ multiplex PCR; TCRdb's version includes in-frame clones alone and lacks a portion of them. Among over a million clones listed, 95% to 99% were seen once. The source material was naive CD4+ T cells sorted from blood. Specified subset: CD45RA+ positively selected. These receptors all come from a man aged 25-45 years in good health.

This clone has just one count. This chain connects TRBV9 to TRBJ2-2, with D maybe TRBD2 (6 bases). The V end was cut by 3 bases, the J end by 7 bases, with 19 bases between. The CDR3 totals 16 residues. Germline V gives CDR1 SGDLS, CDR2 YYNGEE. The CDR3 DNA follows: TGTGCCAGCAGCGCGTGGGACTCTCTCGGCGGCGGGGAGCTGTTTTTT. Amino acids: CASSAWDSLGGGELFF. The complete variable domain, with remaining parts taken from reference TRBV9 and TRBJ2-2, reads DSGVTQTPKHLITATGQRVTLRCSPRSGDLSVYWYQQSLDQGLQFLIQYYNGEERAKGNILERFSAQQFPDLHSELNLSSLELGDSALYFCASSAWDSLGGGELFFGEGSRLTVL.

The chain joins TRBV9 to TRBJ2-1, with TRBD1 matching 9 bases. Losses at the gene ends were 2 bases for V and 7 bases for J; bases not matched to a gene: 10. The CDR3 covers 16 residues. CDR1 and CDR2 from the germline V gene are SGDLS and YYNGEE. In DNA form, the CDR3 reads TGTGCCAGCAGCGTGTACAGGGGGCCCTTAGGTAATGAGCAGTTCTTC. Translated, it gives CASSVYRGPLGNEQFF.

The chain is built from TRBV5-5 and TRBJ2-7; 8 bases are shared with TRBD2. CDR3 length equals 15 residues. Trimming took 2 bases from V and 5 from J; bases not matched to a gene: 9. CDR1 is SGHKS, CDR2 YYEKEE, per germline (reference sequence). The CDR3 region has the DNA TGTGCCAGCAGCTTTCTAGCGGGCAGAATCAACGAGCAGTACTTC. It translates to CASSFLAGRINEQYF.

The gene calls are TRBV10-3 and TRBJ2-1; TRBD2 aligns across 8 bases. V was clipped by 6 bases and J by 1 base; unmatched bases: 5. CDR1 is ENHRY, CDR2 SYGVKD, per germline. The CDR3 sequence is 15 residues long. CDR3 in DNA: TGTGCCATCAGCCCGGGAGGGATTTCCTACAATGAGCAGTTCTTC. Residues: CAISPGGISYNEQFF.

The CDR3 is CASSRTSLAGELFF. The CDR3, as DNA: TGTGCCAGCAGCAGGACTAGTCTGGCCGGGGAGCTGTTTTTT. This rearrangement joins TRBV7-2 to TRBJ2-2; 7 bases map to TRBD2. Germline V gene sequence: CDR1 SGHTA, CDR2 FQGNSA. Trimming removed 5 bases from V and 6 bases from J; junction bases left unmatched: 6. The CDR3 consists of 14 residues.

In nucleotides, the CDR3 is TGTGCCAGTAGTATCCCACGGGGGGTGCAGCCCCAGCATTTT. It translates to CASSIPRGVQPQHF. The chain employs TRBV19 and TRBJ1-5; TRBD1 is a possible D gene (5 bases). Looked up from germline, CDR1 is LNHDA and CDR2 is SQIVND (reference sequence). This CDR3 comprises 14 residues. V lost 3 bases, J lost 7 bases, and 13 bases lay in between.

The genes are TRBV27 and TRBJ2-1, with D perhaps assigned TRBD1 or TRBD2 (5 bases each). The CDR3 sequence is 14 residues long. Trimming took 4 bases from V and 2 from J, leaving 9 bases between them. From germline, CDR1 is MNHEY and CDR2 SMNVEV (reference sequence). CDR3 protein: CASSWGSPYNEQFF. The CDR3 DNA reads TGTGCCAGCAGTTGGGGGTCACCCTACAATGAGCAGTTCTTC.

V and J are TRBV10-1 and TRBJ2-1; possible D gene TRBD2, 5 bases. Germline CDR1 reads WNHNN; CDR2 reads SYGVQD (reference sequence). The CDR3 is made up of 15 amino acids. The V end lost 3 bases, the J end lost 3 bases, and 12 bases lay between the germline ends. The CDR3: CASSERGGDYNEQFF. The CDR3 DNA is TGCGCCAGCAGTGAAAGAGGAGGTGACTACAATGAGCAGTTCTTC.

The V gene is TRBV6-1, the J gene TRBJ1-5; D gene unclear. Trimming stripped 2 bases from V and 6 bases from J, with 14 bases between. The germline V gene encodes CDR1 MNHNS and CDR2 SASEGT. The CDR3 contains 15 residues. The DNA of the CDR3 is TGTGCCAGCAGTGAAACGCTTTCGATGGGTCAGCCCCAGCATTTT. It yields the protein CASSETLSMGQPQHF.

The chain is built from TRBV19 and TRBJ2-7, with TRBD2 identical over 7 bases. From germline, CDR1 is LNHDA and CDR2 SQIVND (reference sequence). Trimming at V came to 6 bases and at J to 2 bases, leaving 13 bases not matched to a gene. The CDR3 extends over 16 amino acids. The CDR3 bases are TGTGCCAGTAGCTCTTGGGAGGGGACCCCCGCCTACGAGCAGTACTTC. Amino acids: CASSSWEGTPAYEQYF. Combining the CDR3 with reference TRBV19 and TRBJ2-7 gives the whole variable domain DGGITQSPKYLFRKEGQNVTLSCEQNLNHDAMYWYRQDPGQGLRLIYYSQIVNDFQKGDIAEGYSVSREKKESFPLTVTSAQKNPTAFYLCASSSWEGTPAYEQYFGPGTRLTVT.

The gene calls are TRBV5-6 and TRBJ1-3; D unclear. The CDR3 loop spans 14 amino acids. Trimming removed 7 bases at V and 0 bases at J, with 11 bases between. Germline loops: CDR1 SGHDT, CDR2 YYEEEE. The CDR3 sequence is CASLYCNSGNTIYF. The DNA for the CDR3 is TGTGCCAGCCTTTATTGTAACTCTGGAAACACCATATATTTT.

The chain couples TRBV18 to TRBJ2-3; TRBD1 agrees at 8 bases. The CDR3 covers 17 residues. J lost 4 bases, V lost 1 base, and 10 bases had no gene match. Germline-derived CDR1 and CDR2 are KGHSH and LQKENI. In DNA, the CDR3 is TGTGCCAGCTCACCACTACCAGGACAGGGTGCGTCAGATACGCAGTATTTT. As protein: CASSPLPGQGASDTQYF.

This chain uses TRBV13 with TRBJ2-5; 14 bases align to TRBD2. This CDR3 has 16 amino acids. With V trimmed by 5 bases and J by 5 bases, 7 bases remained unmatched. CDR1 is PRHDT and CDR2 is FYEKMQ in the germline V gene (reference sequence). CDR3 nucleotide sequence: TGTGCCAGCAGCCAGACTAGCGGGAGGGCCTGGGAGACCCAGTACTTC. Translated, it gives CASSQTSGRAWETQYF.

The rearrangement joins TRBV19 to TRBJ2-7, with 9 bases that match TRBD1. CDR1 LNHDA and CDR2 SQIVND come from the germline V gene (reference sequence). CDR3 length: 15 amino acids. V trimming: 5 bases; J trimming: 3 bases; junction bases outside the gene matches: 8. CDR3 residues: CASSEPGQGVYEQYF. The CDR3 nucleotides read TGTGCCAGTAGTGAACCGGGACAGGGAGTCTACGAGCAGTACTTC.

This rearrangement joins TRBV7-3 to TRBJ2-1; possible D gene TRBD1, 5 bases. Trimming cost V 5 bases and J 9 bases, with 20 bases left between them. The CDR3 covers 15 residues. Per germline, CDR1 SGHTA and CDR2 FQGTGA. CDR3 loop: CASSPQGRVLGEQFF. In DNA, the CDR3 is TGTGCCAGCAGCCCCCAAGGCAGGGTTCTTGGTGAGCAGTTCTTC.

J is TRBJ1-5 and V is TRBV18, with 7 bases fitting TRBD1. V lost 3 bases, J lost 4 bases, and 9 bases stayed unmatched. Germline CDR1 and CDR2: KGHSH and LQKENI. The CDR3 sequence is 16 residues long. The CDR3 here is CASSPQGDRANQPQHF. CDR3 DNA: TGTGCCAGCTCACCGCAGGGGGACAGAGCTAATCAGCCCCAGCATTTT.

The chain is built from TRBV7-7 and TRBJ2-5; 14 bases agree with TRBD2. CDR1 and CDR2 (germline): SSHAT, FNYEAQ (reference sequence). This CDR3 region has 15 residues. CDR3 coding DNA: TGTGCTAGCGGTGGGACTAGCGGGAGCCGAGAGACCCAGTACTTC. Its protein is CASGGTSGSRETQYF.

The count of this clone is one. This sequence joins TRBV19 and TRBJ1-2; D is unclear. Per germline, CDR1 LNHDA and CDR2 SQIVND (reference sequence). The CDR3 is 14 residues long. V was clipped by 9 bases and J by 7 bases, with 21 bases between them. This CDR3 is CASQPEGRRSGYTF. The CDR3 nucleotides are TGTGCCAGCCAGCCCGAAGGACGTCGCTCTGGCTACACCTTC.

CDR3: CASSPETGGVYGYTF. The CDR3 DNA sequence: TGTGCCAGCAGCCCTGAGACAGGGGGGGTCTATGGCTACACCTTC. This chain joins TRBV7-9 and TRBJ1-2, with 9 bases aligning to TRBD1. The CDR3 contains 15 residues. CDR1 and CDR2 (germline): SEHNR, FQNEAQ (reference sequence). After removal of 5 bases from V and 4 bases from J, the junction contained 8 bases not matched to a gene.

This clone was observed once. This sequence joins TRBV15 and TRBJ1-2, with D unclear. V dropped 0 bases and J dropped 3 bases, with 20 bases sitting between them. The CDR3 consists of 18 residues. Per germline, CDR1 LNHNV and CDR2 YYDKDF (reference sequence). CDR3 sequence reads: CATSRDRSGGSHDYGYTF. The CDR3 region has the DNA TGTGCCACCAGCAGAGATAGGAGTGGTGGGAGTCATGACTATGGCTACACCTTC.

The CDR3 DNA reads as TGCGCCAGCAGCCGAGGCCAGCTCACTGAAGCTTTCTTT. Its translation is CASSRGQLTEAFF. The chain recombines TRBV4-3 with TRBJ1-1; D not resolved. The V gene lost 4 bases and the J gene lost 4 bases, with 10 bases spanning the gap. This CDR3 is 13 amino acids long. The germline CDR1 and CDR2 sequences are LGHNA and YSLEER.

In regard to this clone: The junction and the germline gene differ at one end; a read error may be behind it. The rearrangement uses TRBV7-7 and TRBJ1-1, with D possibly TRBD1 on 6 matching bases. This CDR3 region has 15 residues. Germline CDR1 SSHAT, CDR2 FNYEAQ (reference sequence). In nucleotides, the CDR3 is TGTGCTAGCAGCCCAAGAGGGGGGGCTGACACTGAAGCTTTCTTT. This encodes CASSPRGGADTEAFF.

This clone appeared once. The rearrangement joins TRBV28 to TRBJ2-5; D possibly corresponds to TRBD2 (5 bases). Trimming stripped 9 bases from V and 5 bases from J, with 13 bases between. Germline V gene sequence: CDR1 MDHEN, CDR2 SYDVKM. The CDR3 extends over 12 amino acids. The CDR3 protein is CASRGGFETQYF. CDR3 in DNA: TGTGCCAGTCGGGGTGGTTTCGAGACCCAGTACTTC.

The genes are TRBV28 and TRBJ2-7; D is undetermined. The V gene's germline CDR1 is MDHEN and CDR2 SYDVKM. This CDR3 comprises 12 residues. V was shortened by 6 bases and J by 6 bases, with 12 bases between the two germline ends. The CDR3 protein is CASRDAGSEQYF. The CDR3 DNA sequence: TGTGCCAGCAGGGACGCAGGAAGCGAGCAGTACTTC.

The rearrangement uses TRBV5-1 and TRBJ2-3; 13 nucleotides match TRBD2. J lost 5 bases, V lost 3 bases, and 3 bases had no gene match. Germline CDR1 reads SGHRS; CDR2 reads YFSETQ. This CDR3 is built from 15 residues. This chain's CDR3 is CASSSGLAGIDTQYF. The CDR3 coding sequence is TGCGCCAGCAGCTCGGGACTAGCGGGAATAGATACGCAGTATTTT.

For this clone: Other DNA sequences within the sample encode an identical CDR3. The CDR3 loop reads CASSSRGYEQYF. DNA of the CDR3: TGTGCCAGCAGCTCCCGGGGCTACGAGCAGTACTTC. The chain has TRBV7-9 and TRBJ2-7; D might be TRBD2 (5 bases). This CDR3 region has 12 residues. The V end was cut by 4 bases, the J end by 3 bases, with 7 bases between. CDR1 is SEHNR, CDR2 FQNEAQ, per germline (reference sequence).

The chain links TRBV5-1 to TRBJ2-3, with 9 bases identical to TRBD2. Germline CDR1 reads SGHRS; CDR2 reads YFSETQ. V trimming: 5 bases; J trimming: 2 bases; junction bases outside the gene matches: 12. This CDR3 has 17 amino acids. The CDR3 here is CASRPRGLADITDTQYF. In DNA, the CDR3 is TGCGCCAGCAGGCCGAGGGGACTAGCTGACATCACAGATACGCAGTATTTT.

This clone was recorded only once. The chain links TRBV4-3 to TRBJ1-2; 8 nucleotides match TRBD1. The trim removed 0 bases at V and 4 bases at J, leaving 13 bases unmatched. The length of the CDR3 is 18 residues. The V gene's germline CDR1 is LGHNA and CDR2 YSLEER. The CDR3 protein is CASSQDRDRMMIRYGYTF. The CDR3 bases are TGCGCCAGCAGCCAAGATCGGGACAGGATGATGATTCGCTATGGCTACACCTTC.

The chain is built from TRBV9 and TRBJ2-5, with D possibly being TRBD2 (6 bases). The CDR3 is 19 amino acids. The V end lost 6 bases, the J end lost 2 bases, and 29 bases lay between the germline ends. Germline V gene sequence: CDR1 SGDLS, CDR2 YYNGEE. The CDR3 coding sequence is TGTGCCAGCACGCATGGACTCGGTCGGGGGTGGGGACTGCAAGAGACCCAGTACTTC. This translates into CASTHGLGRGWGLQETQYF.

The chain carries TRBV2 and TRBJ1-2; D gene uncertain. Germline V lookup: CDR1 SNHLY, CDR2 FYNNEI. Trimming cost V 7 bases and J 4 bases, with 16 bases left between them. There are 14 residues in the CDR3. The CDR3 bases are TGTGCCAGCAAAGGGCGAGTACCCCGCTATGGCTACACCTTC. Translation gives CASKGRVPRYGYTF.